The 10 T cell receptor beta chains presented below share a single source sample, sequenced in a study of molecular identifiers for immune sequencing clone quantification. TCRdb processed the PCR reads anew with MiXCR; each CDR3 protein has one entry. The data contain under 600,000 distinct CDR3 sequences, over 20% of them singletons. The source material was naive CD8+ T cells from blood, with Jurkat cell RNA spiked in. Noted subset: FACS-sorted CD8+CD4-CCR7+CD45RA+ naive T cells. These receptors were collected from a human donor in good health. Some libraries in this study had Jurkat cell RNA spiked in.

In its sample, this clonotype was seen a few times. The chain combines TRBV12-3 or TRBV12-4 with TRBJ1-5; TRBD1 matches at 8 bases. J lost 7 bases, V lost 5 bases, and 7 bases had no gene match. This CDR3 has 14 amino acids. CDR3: CASSNRTGRQPQHF. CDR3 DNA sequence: TGTGCCAGCAGTAACCGGACAGGGCGGCAGCCCCAGCATTTT.

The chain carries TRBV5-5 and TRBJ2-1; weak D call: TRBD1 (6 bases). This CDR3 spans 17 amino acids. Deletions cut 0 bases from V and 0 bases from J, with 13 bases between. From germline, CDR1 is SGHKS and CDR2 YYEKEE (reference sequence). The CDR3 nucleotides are TGTGCCAGCAGCTTGGACAGGGTAAGAAGCTCCTACAATGAGCAGTTCTTC. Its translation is CASSLDRVRSSYNEQFF.

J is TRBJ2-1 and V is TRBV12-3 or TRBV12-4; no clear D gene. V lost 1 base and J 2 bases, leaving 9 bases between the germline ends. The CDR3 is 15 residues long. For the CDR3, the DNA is TGTGCCAGCAGTTTAGTCGCAGGCCCCTACAATGAGCAGTTCTTC. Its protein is CASSLVAGPYNEQFF.

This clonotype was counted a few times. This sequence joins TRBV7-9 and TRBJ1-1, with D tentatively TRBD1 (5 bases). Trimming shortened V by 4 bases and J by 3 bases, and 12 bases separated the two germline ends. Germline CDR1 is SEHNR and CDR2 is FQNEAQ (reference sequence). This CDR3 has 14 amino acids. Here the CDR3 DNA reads TGTGCCAGCAGCTCAAAGACAGCGTACACTGAAGCTTTCTTT. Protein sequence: CASSSKTAYTEAFF.

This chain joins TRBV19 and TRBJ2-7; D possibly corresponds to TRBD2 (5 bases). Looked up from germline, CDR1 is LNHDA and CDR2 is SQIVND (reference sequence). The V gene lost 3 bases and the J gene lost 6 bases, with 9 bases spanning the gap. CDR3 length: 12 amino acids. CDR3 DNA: TGTGCCAGTAGTATCGGGGTGGGCGAGCAGTACTTC. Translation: CASSIGVGEQYF.

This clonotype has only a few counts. In nucleotides, the CDR3 is TGTGCCAGCAGTGCTAGTACAGGGGGCAAAAACATTCAGTACTTC. It translates to CASSASTGGKNIQYF. This chain connects TRBV2 to TRBJ2-4; 8 bases line up with TRBD1. Germline lookup yields CDR1 SNHLY and CDR2 FYNNEI. V lost 4 bases, J lost 3 bases, and 5 bases stayed unmatched. The CDR3 consists of 15 residues. The full variable domain, with the rest looked up from reference TRBV2 and TRBJ2-4, is EPEVTQTPSHQVTQMGQEVILRCVPISNHLYFYWYRQILGQKVEFLVSFYNNEISEKSEIFDDQFSVERPDGSNFTLKIRSTKLEDSAMYFCASSASTGGKNIQYFGAGTRLSVL.

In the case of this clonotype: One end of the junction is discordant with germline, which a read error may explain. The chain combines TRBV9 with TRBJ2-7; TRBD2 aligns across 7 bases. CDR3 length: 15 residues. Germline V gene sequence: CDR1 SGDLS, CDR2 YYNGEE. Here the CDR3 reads CASSPLSGNAYERYF. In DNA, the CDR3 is TGTGCCAGCAGCCCCCTCAGCGGGAACGCCTACGAGCGGTACTTC.

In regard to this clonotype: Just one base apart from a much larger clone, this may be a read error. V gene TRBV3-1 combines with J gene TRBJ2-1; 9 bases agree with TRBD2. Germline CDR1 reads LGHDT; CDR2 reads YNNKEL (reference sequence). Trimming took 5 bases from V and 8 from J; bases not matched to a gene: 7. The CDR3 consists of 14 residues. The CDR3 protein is CASSSGLAYDEQFF. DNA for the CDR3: TGTGCCAGCAGCTCGGGACTAGCTTACGATGAGCAGTTCTTC.

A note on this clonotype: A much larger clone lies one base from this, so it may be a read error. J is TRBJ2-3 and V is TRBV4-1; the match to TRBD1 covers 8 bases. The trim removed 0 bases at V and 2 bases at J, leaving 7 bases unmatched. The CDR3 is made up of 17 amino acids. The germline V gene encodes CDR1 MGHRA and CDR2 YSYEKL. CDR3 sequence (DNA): TGCGCCAGCAGCCAAGACCGGACAGGGCATAACACAGATACGCAGTATTTT. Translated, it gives CASSQDRTGHNTDTQYF.

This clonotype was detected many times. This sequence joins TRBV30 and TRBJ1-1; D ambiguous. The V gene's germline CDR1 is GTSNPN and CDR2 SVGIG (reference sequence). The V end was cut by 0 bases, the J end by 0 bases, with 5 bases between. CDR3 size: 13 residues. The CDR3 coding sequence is TGTGCCTGGAGTGTAGGGTTGAACACTGAAGCTTTCTTT. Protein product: CAWSVGLNTEAFF.